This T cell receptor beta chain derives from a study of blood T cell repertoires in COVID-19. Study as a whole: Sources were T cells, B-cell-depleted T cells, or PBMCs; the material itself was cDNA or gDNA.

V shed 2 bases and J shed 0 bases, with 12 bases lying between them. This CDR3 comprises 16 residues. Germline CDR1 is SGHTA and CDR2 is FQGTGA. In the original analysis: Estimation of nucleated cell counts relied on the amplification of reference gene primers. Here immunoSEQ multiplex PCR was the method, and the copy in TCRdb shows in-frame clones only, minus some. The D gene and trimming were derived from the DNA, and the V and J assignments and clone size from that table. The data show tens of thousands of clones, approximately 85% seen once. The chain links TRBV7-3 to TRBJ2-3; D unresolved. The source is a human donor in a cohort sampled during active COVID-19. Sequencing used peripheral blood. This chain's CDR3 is CASSLFSDPSTDTQYF. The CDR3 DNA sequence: TGTGCCAGCAGCTTATTCAGTGATCCTAGCACAGATACGCAGTATTTT.